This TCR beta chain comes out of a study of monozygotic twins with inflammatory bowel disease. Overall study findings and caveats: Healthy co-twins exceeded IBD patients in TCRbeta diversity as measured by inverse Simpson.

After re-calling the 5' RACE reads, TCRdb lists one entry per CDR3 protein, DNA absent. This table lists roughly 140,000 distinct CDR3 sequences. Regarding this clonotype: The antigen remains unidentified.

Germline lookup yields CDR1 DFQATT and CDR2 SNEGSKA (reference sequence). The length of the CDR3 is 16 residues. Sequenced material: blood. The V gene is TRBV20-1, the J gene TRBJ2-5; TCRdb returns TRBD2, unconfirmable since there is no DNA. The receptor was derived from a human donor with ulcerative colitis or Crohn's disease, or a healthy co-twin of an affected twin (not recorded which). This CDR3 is CSARDHSGGFQETQYF.